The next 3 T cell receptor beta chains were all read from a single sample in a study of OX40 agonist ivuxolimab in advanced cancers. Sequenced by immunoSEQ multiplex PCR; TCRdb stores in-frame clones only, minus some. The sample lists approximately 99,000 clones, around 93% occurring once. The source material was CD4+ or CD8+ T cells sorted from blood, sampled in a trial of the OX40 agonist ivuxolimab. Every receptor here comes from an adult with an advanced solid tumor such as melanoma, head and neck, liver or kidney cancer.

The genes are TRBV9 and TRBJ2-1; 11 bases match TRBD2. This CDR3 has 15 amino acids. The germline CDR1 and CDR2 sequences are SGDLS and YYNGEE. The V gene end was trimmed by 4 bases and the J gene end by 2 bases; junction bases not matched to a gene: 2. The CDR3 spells CASSPSGGTYNEQFF. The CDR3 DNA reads TGTGCCAGCAGCCCTAGCGGGGGGACCTACAATGAGCAGTTCTTC.

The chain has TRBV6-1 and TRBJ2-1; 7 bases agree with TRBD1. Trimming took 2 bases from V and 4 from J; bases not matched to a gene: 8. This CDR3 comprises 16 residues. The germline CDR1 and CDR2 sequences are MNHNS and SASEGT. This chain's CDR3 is CASSEYGQVTYNEQFF. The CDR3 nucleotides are TGTGCCAGCAGTGAATACGGACAGGTAACATACAATGAGCAGTTCTTC.

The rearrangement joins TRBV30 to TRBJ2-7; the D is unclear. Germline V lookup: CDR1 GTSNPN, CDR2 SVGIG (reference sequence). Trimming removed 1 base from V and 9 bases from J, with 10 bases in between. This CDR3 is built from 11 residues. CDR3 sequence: CAWSGVERQYF. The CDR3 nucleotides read TGTGCCTGGAGTGGCGTGGAGAGGCAGTACTTC.